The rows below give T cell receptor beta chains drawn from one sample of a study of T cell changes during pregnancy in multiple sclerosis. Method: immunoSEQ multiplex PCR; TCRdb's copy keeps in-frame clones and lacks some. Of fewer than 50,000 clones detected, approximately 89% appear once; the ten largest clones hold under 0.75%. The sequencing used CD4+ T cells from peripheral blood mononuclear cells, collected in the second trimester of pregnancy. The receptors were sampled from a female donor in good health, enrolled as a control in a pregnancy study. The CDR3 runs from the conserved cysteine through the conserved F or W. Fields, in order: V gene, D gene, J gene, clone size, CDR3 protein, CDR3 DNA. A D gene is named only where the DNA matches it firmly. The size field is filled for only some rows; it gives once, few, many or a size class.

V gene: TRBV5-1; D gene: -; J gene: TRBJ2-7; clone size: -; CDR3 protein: CASQGGPAAYEQYF; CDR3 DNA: TGCGCCAGTCAGGGGGGTCCGGCAGCCTACGAGCAGTACTTC
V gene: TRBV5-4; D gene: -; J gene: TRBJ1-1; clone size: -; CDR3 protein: CASSLTGDTEAFF; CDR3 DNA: TGTGCCAGCAGCTTAACCGGGGACACTGAAGCTTTCTTT
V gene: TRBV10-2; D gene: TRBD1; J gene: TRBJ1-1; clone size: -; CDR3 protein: CASRDRGHQGNTEAFF; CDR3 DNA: TGCGCCAGCAGGGACAGGGGCCATCAAGGGAACACTGAAGCTTTCTTT
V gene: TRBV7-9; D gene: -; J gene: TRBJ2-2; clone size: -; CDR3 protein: CASSLGGWTGELFF; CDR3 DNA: TGTGCCAGCAGCTTGGGGGGATGGACCGGGGAGCTGTTTTTT
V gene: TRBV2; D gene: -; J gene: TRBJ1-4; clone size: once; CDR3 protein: CASIPTGATNEKLFF; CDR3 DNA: TGTGCCAGCATTCCGACAGGAGCAACTAATGAAAAACTGTTTTTT
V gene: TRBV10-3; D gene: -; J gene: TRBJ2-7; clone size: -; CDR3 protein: CATRDPRGSGEQYF; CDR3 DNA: TGTGCCACCAGAGATCCCCGGGGGAGTGGTGAGCAGTACTTC
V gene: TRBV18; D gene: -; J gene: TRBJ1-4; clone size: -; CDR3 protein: CASSSSPPGGEKLFF; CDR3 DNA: TGTGCCAGCTCATCGTCACCCCCGGGGGGTGAAAAACTGTTTTTT
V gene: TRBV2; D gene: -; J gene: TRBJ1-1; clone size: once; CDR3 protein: CASSVREIAEAFF; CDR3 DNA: TGTGCCAGCAGTGTAAGGGAGATCGCTGAAGCTTTCTTT
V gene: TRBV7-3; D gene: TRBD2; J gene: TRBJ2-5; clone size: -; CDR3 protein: CASSLTVGGETQYF; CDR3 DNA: TGTGCCAGCAGCTTAACGGTGGGGGGGGAGACCCAGTACTTC
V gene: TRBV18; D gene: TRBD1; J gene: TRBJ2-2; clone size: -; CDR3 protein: CASSQGQTTGELFF; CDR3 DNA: TGTGCCAGCTCACAGGGACAGACCACCGGGGAGCTGTTTTTT
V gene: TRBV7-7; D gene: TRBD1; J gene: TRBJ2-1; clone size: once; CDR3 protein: CASSEGQTSNEQFF; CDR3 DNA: TGTGCTAGCAGCGAGGGACAGACCTCCAATGAGCAGTTCTTC
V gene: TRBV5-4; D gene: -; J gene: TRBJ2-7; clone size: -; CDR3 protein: CASSLGQRTYEQYF; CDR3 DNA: TGTGCCAGCAGCTTGGGGCAGCGCACCTACGAGCAGTACTTC
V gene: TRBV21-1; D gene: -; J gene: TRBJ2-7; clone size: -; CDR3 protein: CASSKRGYEQYF; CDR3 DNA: TGTGCCAGCAGCAAAAGAGGGTACGAGCAGTACTTC
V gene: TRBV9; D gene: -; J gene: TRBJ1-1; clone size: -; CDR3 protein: CASSVIPGTEAFF; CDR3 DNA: TGTGCCAGCAGCGTCATCCCGGGGACTGAAGCTTTCTTT
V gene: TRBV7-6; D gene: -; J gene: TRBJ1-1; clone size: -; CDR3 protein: CASSLARNTEAFF; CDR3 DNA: TGTGCCAGCAGCTTAGCCCGGAACACTGAAGCTTTCTTT
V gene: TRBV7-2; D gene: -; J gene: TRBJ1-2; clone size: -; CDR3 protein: CASSLSQTGFSYGYTF; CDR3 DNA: TGTGCCAGCAGCTTATCACAGACAGGTTTCAGCTATGGCTACACCTTC
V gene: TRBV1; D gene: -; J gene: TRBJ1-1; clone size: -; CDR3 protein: CTSSQDPGNTEAFF; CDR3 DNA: TGCACCAGCAGCCAAGACCCGGGGAACACTGAAGCTTTCTTT
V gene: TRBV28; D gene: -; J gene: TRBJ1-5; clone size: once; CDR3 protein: CASSVYQPQHF; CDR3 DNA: TGTGCCAGCAGTGTCTATCAGCCCCAGCATTTT
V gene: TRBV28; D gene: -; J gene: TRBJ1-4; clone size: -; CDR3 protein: CASSFPTGINEKLFF; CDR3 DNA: TGTGCCAGCAGTTTCCCCACAGGCATTAATGAAAAACTGTTTTTT
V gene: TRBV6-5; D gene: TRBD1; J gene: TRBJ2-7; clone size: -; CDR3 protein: CAGSPSGTGDHEQYF; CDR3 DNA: TGTGCCGGCAGCCCCTCCGGGACAGGGGACCACGAGCAGTACTTC
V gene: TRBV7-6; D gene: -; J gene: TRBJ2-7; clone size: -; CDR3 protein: CASSLRLEDEQYF; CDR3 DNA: TGTGCCAGCAGCCTGCGGTTGGAGGACGAGCAGTACTTC
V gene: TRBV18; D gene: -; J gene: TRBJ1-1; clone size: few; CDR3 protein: CASSIRTVNTEAFF; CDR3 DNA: TGTGCCAGCTCAATTCGGACAGTGAACACTGAAGCTTTCTTT
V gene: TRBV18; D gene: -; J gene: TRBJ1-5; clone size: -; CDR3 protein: CASSPVAGNQPQHF; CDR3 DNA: TGTGCCAGCTCACCAGTCGCGGGCAATCAGCCCCAGCATTTT
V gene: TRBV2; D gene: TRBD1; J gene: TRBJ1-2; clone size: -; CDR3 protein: CASSGGQERPIYGYTF; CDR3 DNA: TGTGCCAGCAGTGGAGGACAGGAGAGACCGATCTATGGCTACACCTTC
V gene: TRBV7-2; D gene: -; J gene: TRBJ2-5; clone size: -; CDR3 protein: CASSLKVGGLQETQYF; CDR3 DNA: TGTGCCAGCAGCTTAAAGGTGGGGGGGCTTCAAGAGACCCAGTACTTC
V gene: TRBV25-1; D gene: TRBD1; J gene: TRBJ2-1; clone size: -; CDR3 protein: CASSKQGGNEQFF; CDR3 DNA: TGTGCCAGCAGCAAACAGGGGGGCAATGAGCAGTTCTTC
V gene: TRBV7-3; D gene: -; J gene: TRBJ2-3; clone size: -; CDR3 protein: CASSLNSMGTDTQYF; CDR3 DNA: TGTGCCAGCAGCTTAAATAGCATGGGTACAGATACGCAGTATTTT
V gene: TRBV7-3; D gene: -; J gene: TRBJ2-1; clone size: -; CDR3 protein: CASSLKGGNEQFF; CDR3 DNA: TGTGCCAGCAGCTTAAAAGGGGGCAATGAGCAGTTCTTC
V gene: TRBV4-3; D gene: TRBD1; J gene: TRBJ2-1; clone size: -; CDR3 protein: CASSQEIGQGYNEQFF; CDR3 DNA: TGCGCCAGCAGCCAAGAAATTGGACAGGGCTACAATGAGCAGTTCTTC
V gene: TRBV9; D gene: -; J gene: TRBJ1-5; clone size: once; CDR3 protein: CASSDGTNSNQPQHF; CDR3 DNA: TGTGCCAGCAGCGACGGGACAAATAGCAATCAGCCCCAGCATTTT
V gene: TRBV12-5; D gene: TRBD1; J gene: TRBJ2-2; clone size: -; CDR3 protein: CASRGPNTGELFF; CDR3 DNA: TGTGCGAGCAGGGGGCCTAACACCGGGGAGCTGTTTTTT
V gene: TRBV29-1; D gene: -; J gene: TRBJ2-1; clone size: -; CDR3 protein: CSVEGSGNEQFF; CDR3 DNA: TGCAGCGTTGAAGGGAGCGGTAATGAGCAGTTCTTC
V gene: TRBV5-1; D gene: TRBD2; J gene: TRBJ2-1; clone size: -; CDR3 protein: CASSVAGGRRSSYNEQFF; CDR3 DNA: TGCGCCAGCAGCGTGGCGGGGGGACGAAGGAGCTCCTACAATGAGCAGTTCTTC
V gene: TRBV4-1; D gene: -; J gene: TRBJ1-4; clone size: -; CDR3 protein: CASSLREETNEKLFF; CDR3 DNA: TGCGCCAGCAGCCTCCGGGAGGAAACTAATGAAAAACTGTTTTTT
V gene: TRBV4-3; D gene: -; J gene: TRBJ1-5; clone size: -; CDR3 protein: CASSQDREGPQPQHF; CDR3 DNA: TGCGCCAGCAGCCAAGATAGAGAGGGTCCTCAGCCCCAGCATTTT
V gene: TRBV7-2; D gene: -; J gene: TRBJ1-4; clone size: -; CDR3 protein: CASSRQQATNEKLFF; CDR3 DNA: TGTGCCAGCAGTCGTCAACAGGCAACTAATGAAAAACTGTTTTTT
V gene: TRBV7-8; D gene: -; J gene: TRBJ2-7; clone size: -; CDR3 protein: CASSLERGSSYEQYF; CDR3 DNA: TGTGCCAGCAGCTTAGAGAGGGGGAGCTCCTACGAGCAGTACTTC
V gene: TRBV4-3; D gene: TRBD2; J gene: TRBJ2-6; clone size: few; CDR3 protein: CASSQAAAGGSGANVLTF; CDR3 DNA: TGCGCCAGCAGCCAAGCAGCAGCGGGGGGCTCTGGGGCCAACGTCCTGACTTTC
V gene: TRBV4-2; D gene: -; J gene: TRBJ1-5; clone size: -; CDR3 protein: CASSQGGVVAGNNQPQHF; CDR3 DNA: TGTGCCAGCAGCCAAGGGGGTGTGGTGGCAGGGAACAATCAGCCCCAGCATTTT
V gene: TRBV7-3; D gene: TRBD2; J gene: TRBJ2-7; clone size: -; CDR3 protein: CASSLLGSGLAGSEQYF; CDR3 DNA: TGTGCCAGCAGCTTACTCGGATCCGGACTAGCGGGTTCTGAGCAGTACTTC
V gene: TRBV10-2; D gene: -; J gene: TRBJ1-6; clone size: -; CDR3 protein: CASRREEYSPLHF; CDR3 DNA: TGCGCCAGCAGGAGGGAGGAATATTCACCCCTCCACTTT
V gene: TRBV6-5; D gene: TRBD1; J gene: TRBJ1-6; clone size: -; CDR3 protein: CASISGTGGTRLHF; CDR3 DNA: TGTGCCAGCATATCCGGGACAGGGGGTACCCGCCTCCACTTT
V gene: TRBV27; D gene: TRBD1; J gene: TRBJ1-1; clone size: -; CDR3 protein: CASSSPTGRNTEAFF; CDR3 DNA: TGTGCCAGCAGTTCTCCGACAGGGCGCAACACTGAAGCTTTCTTT
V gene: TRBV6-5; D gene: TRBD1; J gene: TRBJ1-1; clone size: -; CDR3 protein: CASSDQTGEAFF; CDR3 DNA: TGTGCCAGCAGTGACCAGACAGGGGAAGCTTTCTTT
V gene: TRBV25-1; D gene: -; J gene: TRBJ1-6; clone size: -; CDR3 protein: CASRSQVGVGNSPLHF; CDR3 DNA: TGTGCCAGCAGATCACAGGTAGGGGTAGGAAATTCACCCCTCCACTTT
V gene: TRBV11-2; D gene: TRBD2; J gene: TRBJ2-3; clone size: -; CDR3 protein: CASSRTGGASTDTQYF; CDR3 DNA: TGTGCCAGCAGTCGCACCGGGGGGGCTAGCACAGATACGCAGTATTTT
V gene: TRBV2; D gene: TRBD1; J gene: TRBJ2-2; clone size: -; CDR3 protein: CATPTTQGRGTGELFF; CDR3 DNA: TGTGCCACCCCGACTACACAGGGGAGAGGAACCGGGGAGCTGTTTTTT
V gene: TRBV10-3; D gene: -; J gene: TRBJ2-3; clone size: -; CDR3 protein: CAILGGLGTDTQYF; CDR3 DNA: TGTGCCATCCTCGGGGGTCTGGGCACAGATACGCAGTATTTT
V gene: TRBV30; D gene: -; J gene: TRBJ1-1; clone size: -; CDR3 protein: CAFLQGNTEAFF; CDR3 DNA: TGTGCCTTCTTACAGGGGAACACTGAAGCTTTCTTT
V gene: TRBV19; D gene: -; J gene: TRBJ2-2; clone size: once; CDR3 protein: CASSIDRNSYTGELFF; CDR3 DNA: TGTGCCAGTAGTATAGATCGGAACAGCTACACCGGGGAGCTGTTTTTT
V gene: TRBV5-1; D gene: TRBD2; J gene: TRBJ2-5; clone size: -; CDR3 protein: CASNLRTRGSGETQYF; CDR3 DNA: TGCGCCAGCAACCTCCGGACGCGGGGGTCTGGAGAGACCCAGTACTTC
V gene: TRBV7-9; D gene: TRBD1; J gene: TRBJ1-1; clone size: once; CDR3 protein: CASSLAGGATEAFF; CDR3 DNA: TGTGCCAGCAGCTTGGCAGGGGGCGCGACTGAAGCTTTCTTT
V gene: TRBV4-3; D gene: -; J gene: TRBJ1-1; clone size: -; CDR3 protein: CASSQEYNTEAFF; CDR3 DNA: TGCGCCAGCAGCCAAGAATATAACACTGAAGCTTTCTTT
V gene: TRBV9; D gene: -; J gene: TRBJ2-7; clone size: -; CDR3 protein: CASSVAPGCRYF; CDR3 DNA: TGTGCCAGCAGCGTAGCCCCAGGGTGTAGGTACTTC